This T cell receptor beta chain was observed in a study of blood T cell repertoires in COVID-19. Study context: From T cells, B-cell-depleted T cells, or PBMCs came the material, which was cDNA or gDNA.

In the authors' methods: From reference gene primer amplification, estimates of nucleated cell counts were derived. Sequenced by immunoSEQ multiplex PCR; TCRdb stores in-frame clones only, minus some. The D gene and trimming were derived from the DNA, and the V and J assignments and clone size from that table. The data show over 200,000 clones, approximately 80% seen once. The CDR3 contains 14 residues. Germline assignment: CDR1 MNHEY and CDR2 SVGEGT. Unmatched junction bases numbered 5, after V lost 5 bases and J lost 4 bases. Specimen: PBMCs or T cells enriched from blood (not recorded which). The chain uses TRBV6-2 or TRBV6-3 and TRBJ1-5, with TRBD1 matching 7 bases. The origin of this receptor is a man aged 60 to 75 who had recovered from COVID-19. CDR3 region: CASSTTGANQPQHF. Here the CDR3 DNA reads TGTGCCAGCAGTACAACAGGGGCTAATCAGCCCCAGCATTTT.